This paragraph reports one T cell receptor (beta chain). This clone's antigen is unknown. No qualities accompany the bases; no much larger clone lies one base away. This sample also contains other DNA sequences that code for the same CDR3. One collaborating source in Seattle enrolled patients during active infection and followed them longitudinally through the course of disease. Each collaborating institution followed its own protocols to collect whole blood in K2EDTA tubes. Collaborator samples were shipped for TCRbeta analysis as frozen whole blood, isolated PBMCs, or DNA extracted from either sample type. The record originates from a study of blood T cell repertoires in COVID-19 (dated by TCRdb to 2020 to 2022). Notes on the research overall: Samples covering the acute and convalescent phases of COVID-19 were provided by collaborators in the United States, Italy and Spain. The material from the prospective study consisted of cDNA or gDNA derived from T cells, B-cell-depleted T cells, or PBMCs. The dataset comprised deeply sampled blood TCRbeta repertoires from subjects exposed to, actively infected with, or recovered from COVID-19. The repertoires were released in a freely available public database intended as a resource for research on the immune response to SARS-CoV-2. Samples came from the ongoing ImmuneRACE study (first 160 participants) plus 1,254 subjects from 6 global collaborators. The sample metadata nearly always contained a de-identified subject ID, COVID-19 status, age in years and sex. Where available, HLA class I and class II types were taken from metadata supplied by the sample provider and were not determined by assay-based typing.

CDR1 KGHSH and CDR2 LQKENI are derived from the germline V gene. The CDR3 covers 13 residues, taking in both the cysteine and the phenylalanine. Only the CDR3 DNA stays, 39 bases, in frame from base 1. The trim is 6 bases for V and 1 base for J, with a gap of 9 bases between the germline ends. TCRbeta CDR3 regions were amplified from genomic DNA by means of the immunoSEQ Assay, a bias-controlled multiplex PCR. Per the source publication's procedure: Nucleated cell counts per sample were estimated from amplification of reference gene primers within the assay. To quantify the absolute abundance of each unique TCRbeta CDR3 rearrangement, sequence reads were collapsed and filtered. Productive Simpson clonality was computed per sample as the square root of Simpson's diversity index over productive rearrangements. TCRdb retrieved this table from immuneACCESS and kept in-frame rearrangements only. Not all clones are present; in checked studies, unresolved V genes account for under half, and no reason is known for the remainder. From that table come the V and J calls and clone size; the DNA was used to work out D and trimming. In this sample the table shows 200,000 to 250,000 clones, more than 80% of which occur a single time. The top ten hold less than 3% of the sample.

Beyond this particular receptor, the publication reports: Clinical and demographic metadata were provided uncurated, with the amount varying by source and participant.

The sequencing input was peripheral blood. The clonotype comes from a man aged 25 to 40 with COVID-19, enrolled during active disease. The V gene is TRBV18 and the J gene is TRBJ1-1; TRBD1 is possibly the D segment (5 matching bases). The CDR3 is CASSPGENTEAFF. The DNA is as follows: TGTGCCAGCTCTCCGGGGGAGAACACTGAAGCTTTCTTT.